The clone carrying this T cell receptor (beta chain) was detected many times. Library construction for TCR beta used iRepertoire HTBI primers and Arm-PCR of CDR3 regions. TCRdb re-derived calls from the multiplex PCR reads in MiXCR, one entry per CDR3 protein. This table has hundreds of thousands of distinct CDR3 sequences, around 20% appearing once. This record comes from a study of regulatory T cells in long-lasting Graves disease. Time point specified: persistent/refractory GD, antithyroid drugs over 5 years with positive TRAb. Extracted PBMC RNA gave rise to the TCR library. In germline, CDR1 is SGHRS, CDR2 YFSETQ. The V segment lost 4 bases and the J segment 4 bases; nucleotides outside the gene matches: 4. The CDR3 sequence is 13 residues long.

The J gene is TRBJ1-1, the V gene TRBV5-1; the match to TRBD1 covers 7 bases. This material consisted of peripheral blood mononuclear cells (PBMCs), taken when the disease was refractory, from a patient treated with antithyroid drugs. The sequence derives from a female donor with Graves disease. CDR3 protein: CASSADRVTEAFF. The CDR3 nucleotides read TGCGCCAGCAGCGCCGACAGGGTCACTGAAGCTTTCTTT.